This T cell receptor beta chain came from a study of T cell responses to AZD1222 COVID-19 vaccine. Overall study findings and caveats: Vaccination with two AZD1222 doses was followed by a rise in Spike-specific TCR breadth and depth. Females outnumbered males among donors, who were mostly white British; clonal diversity was possibly underestimated. Just a handful of AZD1222 recipients tested seropositive at baseline.

The CDR3 consists of 13 residues. The V gene's germline CDR1 is MNHEY and CDR2 SVGAGI. Deletions cut 0 bases from V and 4 bases from J, with 7 bases between. Generated by immunoSEQ multiplex PCR, the TCRdb table keeps only in-frame clones and is missing some. The sample shows under 85,000 clones, 90% of them seen only once. Details on this clone: What it recognizes is unknown.

This specimen was peripheral blood, taken 28 days after the second AZD1222 dose. This rearrangement joins TRBV6-5 to TRBJ2-7; D possibly corresponds to TRBD2 (5 bases). The sequence derives from an adult who received the AZD1222 COVID-19 vaccine. The DNA for the CDR3 is TGTGCCAGCAGTTACTCTCGAGGGTACGAGCAGTACTTC. Its protein is CASSYSRGYEQYF.